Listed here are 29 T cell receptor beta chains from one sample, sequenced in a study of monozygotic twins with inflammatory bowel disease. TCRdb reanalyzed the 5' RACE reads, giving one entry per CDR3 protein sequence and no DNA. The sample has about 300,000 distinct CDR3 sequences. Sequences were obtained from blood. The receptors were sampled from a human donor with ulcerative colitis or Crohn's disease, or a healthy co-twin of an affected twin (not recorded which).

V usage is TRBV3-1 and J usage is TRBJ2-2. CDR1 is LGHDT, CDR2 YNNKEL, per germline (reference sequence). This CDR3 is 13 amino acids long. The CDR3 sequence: CASSRWSTGELFF.

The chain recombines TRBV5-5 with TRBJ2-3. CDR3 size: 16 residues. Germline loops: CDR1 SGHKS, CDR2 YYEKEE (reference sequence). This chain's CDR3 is CASSLGRRWDTDTQYF.

This chain's CDR3 is CASSSTGTSRETQYF. The rearrangement joins TRBV27 to TRBJ2-5; TCRdb returns TRBD2, unconfirmable since there is no DNA. Germline CDR1 MNHEY, CDR2 SMNVEV (reference sequence). The CDR3 is 15 residues long.

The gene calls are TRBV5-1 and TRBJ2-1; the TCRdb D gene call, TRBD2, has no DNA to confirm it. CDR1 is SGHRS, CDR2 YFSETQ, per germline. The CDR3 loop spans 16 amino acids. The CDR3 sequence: CASSFIAGGPYNEQFF.

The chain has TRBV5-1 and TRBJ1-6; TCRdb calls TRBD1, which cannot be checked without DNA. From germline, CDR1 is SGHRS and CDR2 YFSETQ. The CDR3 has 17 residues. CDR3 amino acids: CASSRNTGTGRNSPLHF.

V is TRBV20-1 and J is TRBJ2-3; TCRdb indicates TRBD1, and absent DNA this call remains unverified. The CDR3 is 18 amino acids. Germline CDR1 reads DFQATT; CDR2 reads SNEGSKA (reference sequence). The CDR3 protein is CSARVPSMGQGPTDTQYF.

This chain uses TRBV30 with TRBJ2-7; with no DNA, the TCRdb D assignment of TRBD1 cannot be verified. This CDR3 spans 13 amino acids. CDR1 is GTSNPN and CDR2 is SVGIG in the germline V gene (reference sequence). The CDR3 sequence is CAWSVGAIYEQYF. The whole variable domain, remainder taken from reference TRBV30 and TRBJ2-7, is SQTIHQWPATLVQPVGSPLSLECTVEGTSNPNLYWYRQAAGRGLQLLFYSVGIGQISSEVPQNLSASRPQDRQFILSSKKLLLSDSGFYLCAWSVGAIYEQYFGPGTRLTVT.

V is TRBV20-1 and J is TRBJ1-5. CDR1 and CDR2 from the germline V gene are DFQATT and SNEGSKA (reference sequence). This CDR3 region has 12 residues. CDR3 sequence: CSVWASNQPQHF.

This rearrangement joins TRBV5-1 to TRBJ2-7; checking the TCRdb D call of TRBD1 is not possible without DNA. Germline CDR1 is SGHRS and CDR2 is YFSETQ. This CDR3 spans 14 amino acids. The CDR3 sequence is CASSLGPGGYEQYF.

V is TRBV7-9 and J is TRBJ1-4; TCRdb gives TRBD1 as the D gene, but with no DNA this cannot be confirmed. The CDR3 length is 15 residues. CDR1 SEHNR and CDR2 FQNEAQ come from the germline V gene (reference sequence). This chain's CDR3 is CASSPGQGATKKLFF.

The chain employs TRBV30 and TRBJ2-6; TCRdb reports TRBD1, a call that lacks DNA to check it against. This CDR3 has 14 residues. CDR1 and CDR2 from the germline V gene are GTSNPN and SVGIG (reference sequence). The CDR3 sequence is CARSRGAGANVLTF. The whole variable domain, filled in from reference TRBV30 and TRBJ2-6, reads SQTIHQWPATLVQPVGSPLSLECTVEGTSNPNLYWYRQAAGRGLQLLFYSVGIGQISSEVPQNLSASRPQDRQFILSSKKLLLSDSGFYLCARSRGAGANVLTFGAGSRLTVL.

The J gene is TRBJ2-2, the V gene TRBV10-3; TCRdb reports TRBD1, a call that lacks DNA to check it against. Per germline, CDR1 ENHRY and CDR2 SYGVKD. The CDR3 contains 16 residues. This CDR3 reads CAIVASPTGDTGELFF.

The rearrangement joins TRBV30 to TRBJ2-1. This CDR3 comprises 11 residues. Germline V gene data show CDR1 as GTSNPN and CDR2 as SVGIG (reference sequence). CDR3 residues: CAWSDYNEQFF.

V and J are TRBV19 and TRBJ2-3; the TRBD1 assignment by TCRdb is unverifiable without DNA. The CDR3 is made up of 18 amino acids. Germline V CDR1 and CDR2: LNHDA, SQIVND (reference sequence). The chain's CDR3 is CASRLYHSGTGGQDTQYF.

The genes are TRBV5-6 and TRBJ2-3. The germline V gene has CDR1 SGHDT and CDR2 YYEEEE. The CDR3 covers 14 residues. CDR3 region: CASSRSPITDTQYF. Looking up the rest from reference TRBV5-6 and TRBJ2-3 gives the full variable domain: DAGVTQSPTHLIKTRGQQVTLRCSPKSGHDTVSWYQQALGQGPQFIFQYYEEEERQRGNFPDRFSGHQFPNYSSELNVNALLLGDSALYLCASSRSPITDTQYFGPGTRLTVL.

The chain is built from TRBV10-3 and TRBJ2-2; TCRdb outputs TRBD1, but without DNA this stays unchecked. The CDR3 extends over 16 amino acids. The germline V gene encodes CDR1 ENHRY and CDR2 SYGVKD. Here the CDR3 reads CAIQRGTTLHTGELFF.

CDR3 residues: CASSWRENETQYF. This chain joins TRBV12-3 or TRBV12-4 and TRBJ2-5; TCRdb selects TRBD2, and the lack of DNA leaves this call unchecked. The CDR3 loop spans 13 amino acids.

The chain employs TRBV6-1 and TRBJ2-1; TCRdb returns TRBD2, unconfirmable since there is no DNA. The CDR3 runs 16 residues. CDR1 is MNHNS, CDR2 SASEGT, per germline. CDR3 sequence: CASSGRPGLAFNEQFF.

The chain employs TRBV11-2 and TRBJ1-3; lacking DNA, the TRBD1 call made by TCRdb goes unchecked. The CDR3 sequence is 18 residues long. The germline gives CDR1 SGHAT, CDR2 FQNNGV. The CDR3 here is CASSPRGIGFSSGNTIYF. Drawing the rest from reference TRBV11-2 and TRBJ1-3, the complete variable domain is EAGVAQSPRYKIIEKRQSVAFWCNPISGHATLYWYQQILGQGPKLLIQFQNNGVVDDSQLPKDRFSAERLKGVDSTLKIQPAKLEDSAVYLCASSPRGIGFSSGNTIYFGEGSWLTVV.

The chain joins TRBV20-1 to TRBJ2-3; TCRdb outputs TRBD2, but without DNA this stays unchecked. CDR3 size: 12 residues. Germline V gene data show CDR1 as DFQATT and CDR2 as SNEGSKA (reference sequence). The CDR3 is CSGSADTDTQYF.

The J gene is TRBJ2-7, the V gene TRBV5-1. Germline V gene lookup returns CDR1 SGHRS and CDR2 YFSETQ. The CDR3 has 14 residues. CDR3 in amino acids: CASSFRAGFLEQYF.

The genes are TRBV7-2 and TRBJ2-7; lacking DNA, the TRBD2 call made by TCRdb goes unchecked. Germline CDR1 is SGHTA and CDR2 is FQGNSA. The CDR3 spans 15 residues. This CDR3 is CASSERAGGHYEQYF. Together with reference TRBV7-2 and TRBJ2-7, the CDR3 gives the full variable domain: GAGVSQSPSNKVTEKGKDVELRCDPISGHTALYWYRQSLGQGLEFLIYFQGNSAPDKSGLPSDRFSAERTGGSVSTLTIQRTQQEDSAVYLCASSERAGGHYEQYFGPGTRLTVT.

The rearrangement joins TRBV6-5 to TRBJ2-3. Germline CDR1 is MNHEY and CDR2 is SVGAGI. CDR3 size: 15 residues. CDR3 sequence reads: CASSYSLWGRDTQYF.

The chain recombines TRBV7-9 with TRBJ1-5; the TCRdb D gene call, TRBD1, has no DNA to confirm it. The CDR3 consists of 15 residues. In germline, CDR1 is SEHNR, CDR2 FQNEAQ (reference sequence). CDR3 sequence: CASRGDSPSNQPQHF.

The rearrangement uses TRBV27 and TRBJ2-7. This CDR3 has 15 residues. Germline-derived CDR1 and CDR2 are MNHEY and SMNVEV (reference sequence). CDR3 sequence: CASSLSPGFPYEQYF.

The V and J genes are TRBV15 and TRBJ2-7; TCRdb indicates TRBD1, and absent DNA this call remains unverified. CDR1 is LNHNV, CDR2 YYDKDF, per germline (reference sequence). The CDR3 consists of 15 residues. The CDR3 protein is CATSRERTGGYEQYF.

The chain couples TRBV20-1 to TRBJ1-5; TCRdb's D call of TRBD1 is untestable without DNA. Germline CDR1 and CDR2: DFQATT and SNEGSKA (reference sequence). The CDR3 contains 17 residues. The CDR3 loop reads CSARDRDRSGQHQPQHF.

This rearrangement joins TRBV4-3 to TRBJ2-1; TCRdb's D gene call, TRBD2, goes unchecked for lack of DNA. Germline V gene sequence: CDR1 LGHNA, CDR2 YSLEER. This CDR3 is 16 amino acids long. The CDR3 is CASSLRLFQSPNEQFF.

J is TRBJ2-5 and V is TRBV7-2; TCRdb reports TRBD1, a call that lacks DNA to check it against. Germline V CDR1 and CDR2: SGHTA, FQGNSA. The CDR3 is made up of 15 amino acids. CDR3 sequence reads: CASSLGGRGQETQYF. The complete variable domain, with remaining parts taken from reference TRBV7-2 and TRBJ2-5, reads GAGVSQSPSNKVTEKGKDVELRCDPISGHTALYWYRQSLGQGLEFLIYFQGNSAPDKSGLPSDRFSAERTGGSVSTLTIQRTQQEDSAVYLCASSLGGRGQETQYFGPGTRLLVL.